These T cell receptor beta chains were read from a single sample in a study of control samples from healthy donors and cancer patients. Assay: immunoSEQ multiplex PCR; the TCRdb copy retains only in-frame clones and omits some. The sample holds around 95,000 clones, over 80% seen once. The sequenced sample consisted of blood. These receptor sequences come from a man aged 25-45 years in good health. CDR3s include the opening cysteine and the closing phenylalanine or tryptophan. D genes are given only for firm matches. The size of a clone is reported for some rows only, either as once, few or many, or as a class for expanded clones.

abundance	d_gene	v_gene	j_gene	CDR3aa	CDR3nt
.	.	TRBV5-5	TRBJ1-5	CASSLGQVVQPQHF	TGTGCCAGCAGCTTGGGACAGGTGGTTCAGCCCCAGCATTTT
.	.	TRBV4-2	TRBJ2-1	CASSQVGGLAEQFF	TGTGCCAGCAGCCAAGTGGGTGGCCTGGCCGAGCAGTTCTTC
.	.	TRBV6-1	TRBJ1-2	CASSERASGIGANYGYTF	TGTGCCAGCAGTGAACGCGCGAGCGGAATTGGAGCTAACTATGGCTACACCTTC
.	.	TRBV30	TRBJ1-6	CAWSVGFLGNDSPLHF	TGTGCCTGGAGTGTGGGTTTTCTTGGGAACGACTCACCCCTCCACTTT
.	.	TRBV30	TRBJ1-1	CAWSGDSLNTEAFF	TGTGCCTGGAGTGGAGACAGCCTGAACACTGAAGCTTTCTTT
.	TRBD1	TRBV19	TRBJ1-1	CASSANRGTEAFF	TGTGCCAGTAGTGCAAACAGGGGCACTGAAGCTTTCTTT
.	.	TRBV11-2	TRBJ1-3	CASSPPPGALGNTIYF	TGTGCCAGCAGCCCTCCCCCGGGGGCATTGGGAAACACCATATATTTT
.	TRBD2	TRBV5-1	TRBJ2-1	CASSLVAGGYNEQFF	TGCGCCAGCAGCTTGGTGGCGGGGGGATACAATGAGCAGTTCTTC
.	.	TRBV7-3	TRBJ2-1	CASSLGAGRNNEQFF	TGTGCCAGCAGCTTAGGGGCAGGGCGAAACAATGAGCAGTTCTTC
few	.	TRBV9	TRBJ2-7	CAGKRLEAAERLSYEQYF	TGTGCCGGAAAGAGACTAGAAGCGGCGGAAAGACTATCCTACGAGCAGTACTTC
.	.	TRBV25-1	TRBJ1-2	CASSERRGVEAYTF	TGTGCCAGCAGTGAGCGCCGGGGCGTAGAGGCCTACACCTTC
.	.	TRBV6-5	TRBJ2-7	CASSYTSTYEQYF	TGTGCCAGCAGTTACACATCCACCTACGAGCAGTACTTC
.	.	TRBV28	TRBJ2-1	CASRGYNEQFF	TGTGCCAGCAGGGGATACAATGAGCAGTTCTTC
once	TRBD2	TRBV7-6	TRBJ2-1	CASSVTSGGPRDEQFF	TGTGCCAGCAGCGTTACTAGCGGGGGCCCCCGGGATGAGCAGTTCTTC
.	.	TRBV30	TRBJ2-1	CAWSVQSLSYNEQFF	TGTGCCTGGAGTGTGCAGTCCCTCTCCTACAATGAGCAGTTCTTC
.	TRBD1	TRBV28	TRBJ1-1	CASRERGLSTEAFF	TGTGCCAGCAGGGAGAGGGGGCTCAGCACTGAAGCTTTCTTT
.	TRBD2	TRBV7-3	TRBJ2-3	CASSPGLATDTQYF	TGTGCCAGCAGCCCGGGACTAGCCACAGATACGCAGTATTTT
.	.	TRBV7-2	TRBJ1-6	CASSPWRGNSPLHF	TGTGCCAGCAGCCCCTGGAGGGGCAATTCACCCCTCCACTTT
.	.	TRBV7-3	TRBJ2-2	CASSLSGSRTGELFF	TGTGCCAGCAGCTTATCTGGCTCCCGCACCGGGGAGCTGTTTTTT
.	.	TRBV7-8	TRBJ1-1	CASSPIGGAFF	TGTGCCAGCAGCCCGATAGGTGGAGCTTTCTTT
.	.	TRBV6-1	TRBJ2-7	CASSEENPGREEQYF	TGTGCCAGCAGTGAAGAGAACCCAGGACGGGAGGAGCAGTACTTC
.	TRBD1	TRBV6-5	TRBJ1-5	CASSFEDRGPQPQHF	TGTGCCAGCAGTTTCGAAGACAGGGGGCCTCAGCCCCAGCATTTT
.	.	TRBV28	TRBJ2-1	CASSVTRQNTEQFF	TGTGCCAGCAGTGTGACCAGACAGAATACCGAGCAGTTCTTC
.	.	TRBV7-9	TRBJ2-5	CASSSPWVQETQYF	TGTGCCAGCAGCTCCCCTTGGGTACAAGAGACCCAGTACTTC
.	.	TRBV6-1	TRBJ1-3	CASSEVGRAGNTIYF	TGTGCCAGCAGTGAAGTCGGGAGGGCCGGAAACACCATATATTTT
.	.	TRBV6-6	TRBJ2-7	CASSGRQSSYEQYF	TGTGCCAGCAGTGGGCGACAGAGCTCCTACGAGCAGTACTTC
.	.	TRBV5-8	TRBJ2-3	CASSTGPASTDTQYF	TGTGCCAGCAGTACCGGGCCGGCGAGCACAGATACGCAGTATTTT
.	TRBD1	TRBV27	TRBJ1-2	CASSFSRQGSGYTF	TGTGCCAGCAGTTTTAGCCGACAGGGAAGTGGCTACACCTTC
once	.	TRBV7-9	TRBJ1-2	CASSPLAGAYGYTF	TGTGCCAGCAGCCCCCTTGCAGGAGCGTATGGCTACACCTTC
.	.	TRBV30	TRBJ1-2	CAWSRTPYGYTF	TGTGCCTGGAGTCGGACGCCCTATGGCTACACCTTC
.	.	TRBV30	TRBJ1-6	CAWSYQNSPLHF	TGTGCCTGGAGTTATCAGAATTCACCCCTCCACTTT
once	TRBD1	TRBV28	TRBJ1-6	CASSLPLTGGSGSPLHF	TGTGCCAGCAGTTTACCTTTGACAGGGGGTTCGGGGTCACCCCTCCACTTT
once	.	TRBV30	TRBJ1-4	CAWDRPNEKLFF	TGTGCCTGGGACAGGCCTAATGAAAAACTGTTTTTT
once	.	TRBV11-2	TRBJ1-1	CASSPMWVMNTEAFF	TGTGCCAGCAGCCCCATGTGGGTTATGAACACTGAAGCTTTCTTT
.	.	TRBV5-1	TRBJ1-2	CASSLHPNYGYTF	TGCGCCAGCAGCTTGCACCCCAACTATGGCTACACCTTC
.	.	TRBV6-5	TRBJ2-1	CASNPTGAEQFF	TGTGCCAGCAACCCTACAGGTGCTGAGCAGTTCTTC
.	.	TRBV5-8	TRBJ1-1	CASSGGWNTEAFF	TGTGCCAGCAGCGGGGGCTGGAACACTGAAGCTTTCTTT
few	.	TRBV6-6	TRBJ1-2	CASSGHPENYGYTF	TGTGCCAGCAGTGGCCATCCGGAGAACTATGGCTACACCTTC
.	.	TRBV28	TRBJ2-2	CASSSGSPPPTGELFF	TGTGCCAGCAGTTCGGGCTCCCCCCCACCTACCGGGGAGCTGTTTTTT
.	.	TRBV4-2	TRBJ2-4	CASSQDKNSVSPGKNIQYF	TGTGCCAGCAGCCAAGATAAGAATAGCGTTTCCCCAGGCAAAAACATTCAGTACTTC
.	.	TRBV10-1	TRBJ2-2	CASSERRQPNTGELFF	TGCGCCAGCAGTGAGAGGCGGCAGCCGAACACCGGGGAGCTGTTTTTT
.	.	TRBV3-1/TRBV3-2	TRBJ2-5	CASSQPSTGILTQYF	TGTGCCAGCAGCCAACCTTCGACAGGTATTCTGACCCAGTACTTC
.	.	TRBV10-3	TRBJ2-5	CAIRKTNQETQYF	TGTGCCATCAGAAAGACGAACCAAGAGACCCAGTACTTC
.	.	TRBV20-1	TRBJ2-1	CSAPTLREQFF	TGCAGTGCCCCTACTCTTCGCGAGCAGTTCTTC
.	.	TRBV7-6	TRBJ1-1	CASSPQESREEAFF	TGTGCCAGCAGCCCCCAGGAATCAAGGGAAGAAGCTTTCTTT
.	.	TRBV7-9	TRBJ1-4	CASSWTHEKLFF	TGTGCCAGCAGCTGGACACACGAAAAACTGTTTTTT
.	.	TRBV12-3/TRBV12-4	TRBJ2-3	CASRPTSTNTQYF	TGTGCCAGCAGACCCACTAGCACAAATACGCAGTATTTT
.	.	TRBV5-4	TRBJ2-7	CASSFYREGNYEQYF	TGTGCCAGCAGCTTTTACAGGGAGGGGAACTACGAGCAGTACTTC
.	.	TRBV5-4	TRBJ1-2	CASSLMGYYGYTF	TGTGCCAGCAGCTTGATGGGATACTATGGCTACACCTTC
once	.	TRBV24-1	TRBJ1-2	CATSDSSHFYGYTF	TGTGCCACCAGTGATTCTTCGCATTTCTATGGCTACACCTTC
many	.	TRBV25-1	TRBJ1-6	CASSDPRAYNSPLHF	TGTGCCAGCAGTGATCCTCGGGCATATAATTCACCCCTCCACTTT
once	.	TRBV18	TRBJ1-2	CASSQGDGYTF	TGTGCCAGCTCACAAGGAGATGGCTACACCTTC
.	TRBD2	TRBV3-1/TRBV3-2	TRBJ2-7	CASRHTGGSYEQYF	TGTGCCAGCAGGCACACGGGGGGTTCCTACGAGCAGTACTTC
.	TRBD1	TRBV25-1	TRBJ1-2	CASSEWDRPDAYGYTF	TGTGCCAGCAGTGAATGGGACAGGCCGGACGCCTATGGCTACACCTTC
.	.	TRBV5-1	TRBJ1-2	CASSLDLRGYTF	TGCGCCAGCAGCTTGGATCTGCGCGGCTACACCTTC
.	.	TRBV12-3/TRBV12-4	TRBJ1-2	CASRPQSLKGYTF	TGTGCCAGCAGGCCTCAAAGTCTGAAAGGCTACACCTTC
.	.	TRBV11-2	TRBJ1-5	CASSLGYNQPQHF	TGTGCCAGCAGCTTGGGGTACAATCAGCCCCAGCATTTT
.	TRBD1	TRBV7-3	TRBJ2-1	CASSLGTGDEQFF	TGTGCCAGCAGCTTAGGGACAGGGGACGAGCAGTTCTTC